These T cell receptor beta chains were read from a single sample in a study of blood T cells in healthy people across ages. TCRdb itself ran the 5' RACE reads through MiXCR, one entry per CDR3 protein. The table has around 800,000 distinct CDR3 sequences, about 48% seen once; the top ten hold about 38%. Sequencing input: blood. The receptor source for this set is an older man in good health. Both conserved end residues are part of each CDR3. A D gene is named only where the DNA matches it firmly. Rows give clone size only sometimes, using once, few, many, or a class for an expanded clone.

NA,TRBV12-3/TRBV12-4,few,TRBJ1-2,TGTGCCAGCAGTAATTTGGTTGGCACGGGAGGCTACACCTTC,CASSNLVGTGGYTF
NA,TRBV5-1,NA,TRBJ2-4,TGCGCCAGCAGCCTCCTCCCGGGTGGGGACATTCAGTACTTC,CASSLLPGGDIQYF
NA,TRBV2,few,TRBJ2-3,TGTGCCAGCAGTGAATCCAGGACAGATACGCAGTATTTT,CASSESRTDTQYF
NA,TRBV5-1,once,TRBJ1-2,TGCGCCAGTCGTGGGATAGGGGACAACTATGGCTACACCTTC,CASRGIGDNYGYTF
TRBD2,TRBV20-1,NA,TRBJ2-5,TGCAGCCCTACCGGGGGGGGCCAAGAGACCCAGTACTTC,CSPTGGGQETQYF
TRBD1,TRBV7-2,few,TRBJ1-2,TGTGCCAGCAGCTTCCCGGGACAGGGGACCGTCTATGGCTACACCTTC,CASSFPGQGTVYGYTF
TRBD2,TRBV5-1,NA,TRBJ2-3,TGCGCCAGCAGCACACTAGCGGGAGGGCCCACAGATACGCAGTATTTT,CASSTLAGGPTDTQYF
TRBD2,TRBV3-1,few,TRBJ2-7,TGTGCCAGCAGCCAACTGGCGGGAGGTTACGAGCAGTACTTC,CASSQLAGGYEQYF
TRBD1,TRBV6-6,NA,TRBJ1-2,TGTGCCAGCAGCCAGGACAGGATGATTGGCTACACCTTC,CASSQDRMIGYTF
NA,TRBV3-1,NA,TRBJ2-1,TGTGCCAGCAGCCAAGATCAGGCTAGCTACTACAATGAGCAGTTCTTC,CASSQDQASYYNEQFF
TRBD1,TRBV20-1,few,TRBJ1-5,TGCAGTGCTAGAGACCGGACAGGCGGTTTCAATCAGCCCCAGCATTTT,CSARDRTGGFNQPQHF
TRBD2,TRBV9,NA,TRBJ2-1,TGTGCCAGCAGCGTAGATTCGTGGCGGGAGGCGGATTTCTACAATGAGCAGTTCTTC,CASSVDSWREADFYNEQFF
TRBD2,TRBV14,NA,TRBJ2-1,TGTGCCAGCAGCCTGAGCGGGAGTGGTGGGGAGCAGTTCTTC,CASSLSGSGGEQFF
NA,TRBV29-1,few,TRBJ2-7,TGCAGCGTGAGCTCCTACGAGCAGTACTTC,CSVSSYEQYF
TRBD2,TRBV12-3/TRBV12-4,once,TRBJ2-3,TGTGCCAGCAGGCTAGCGGTAGGAATCACAGATACGCAGTATTTT,CASRLAVGITDTQYF
TRBD2,TRBV24-1,few,TRBJ2-5,TGTGCCAGACGACTAGCGGGAGTGTACCAAGAGACCCAGTACTTC,CARRLAGVYQETQYF
TRBD2,TRBV7-2,once,TRBJ2-5,TGTGCCAGCAGCCCCCGAAGAGCGGGGTATGGGTACAATGAGCAGTACTTC,CASSPRRAGYGYNEQYF
TRBD2,TRBV24-1,few,TRBJ2-1,TGTGCCACCAGTGAGCATCCGGGACTAGCGGGAGCTAGGGTCCCCAATGAGCAGTTCTTC,CATSEHPGLAGARVPNEQFF
NA,TRBV27,NA,TRBJ1-1,TGTGCCAGCCGGCTAGGAAGGGAAAATATGAACACTGAAGCTTTCTTT,CASRLGRENMNTEAFF
TRBD2,TRBV13,few,TRBJ2-3,TGTGCCAGCAGCCCCGGACTAGCGGGAGATGGCCTCAGATACGCGTATTTT,CASSPGLAGDGLRYAYF
TRBD2,TRBV4-2,NA,TRBJ2-2,TGTGCCAGCAGCCCAAGGGAGCGGGACGGGGAGCTGTTTTTT,CASSPRERDGELFF
NA,TRBV3-1,NA,TRBJ2-7,TGTGCCAGCAGCCTAGGGAGAAGGTCTCACAATGAGCAGTACTTC,CASSLGRRSHNEQYF
NA,TRBV9,NA,TRBJ2-1,TGTGCCAGCAGCGTAGGTCCGGACTCTTTCAATGAGCAGTTCTTC,CASSVGPDSFNEQFF
NA,TRBV7-3,many,TRBJ2-1,TGTGCCAGCAGCCGGGCGGATAGCTCCTACAATGAGCAGTTCTTC,CASSRADSSYNEQFF
TRBD2,TRBV9,few,TRBJ2-7,TGTGCCAGCAGCGACGGACTAGCGGGAGGCAAGTACTTC,CASSDGLAGGKYF
NA,TRBV6-5,few,TRBJ1-2,TGTGCCAGCACGTCGGGACAAAACTATGGCTACACCTTC,CASTSGQNYGYTF
TRBD1,TRBV20-1,NA,TRBJ2-7,TGCAGTGCTCCCGGGACAGGGGCCCCCCCGCCCTACGAGCAGTACTTC,CSAPGTGAPPPYEQYF
NA,TRBV7-2,NA,TRBJ2-6,TGTGCCAGCAGCCCTGCCAGACAGGTCACCGTCCTGACTTTC,CASSPARQVTVLTF
NA,TRBV18,NA,TRBJ2-1,TGTGCCAGCTCACCCCGAGGGCCCCTCTCCTACAATGAGCAGTTCTTC,CASSPRGPLSYNEQFF
TRBD2,TRBV11-1,NA,TRBJ2-1,TGTGCCAGCAGCTTAGGCCGCGCCGTCAGCGGGGTCTACAATGAGCAGTTCTTC,CASSLGRAVSGVYNEQFF
TRBD1,TRBV24-1,once,TRBJ2-5,TGTGCCACCAGTGATCTCGGACAGGGCCCACAAGAGACCCAGTACTTC,CATSDLGQGPQETQYF
TRBD1,TRBV28,NA,TRBJ2-7,TGTGCCAGCGGAGGGACAGGGGGACGCTACGAGCAGTACTTC,CASGGTGGRYEQYF
TRBD1,TRBV5-6,NA,TRBJ1-1,TGTGCCAGCAGCTATGGGACAGTTCTTAGCGCTGAAGCTTTCTTT,CASSYGTVLSAEAFF
NA,TRBV7-8,NA,TRBJ1-5,TGTGCCAGCAGCTTAGCTCCAACTCAGCCCCAGCATTTT,CASSLAPTQPQHF
TRBD1,TRBV20-1,few,TRBJ1-2,TGCAGTGCTAGTCGGACAGGGGGTGGCTACACCTTC,CSASRTGGGYTF
NA,TRBV4-1,once,TRBJ2-6,TGCGCCAGCGCGCCCGGGTGGTCTGGGGCCAACGTCCTGACTTTC,CASAPGWSGANVLTF
NA,TRBV20-1,NA,TRBJ2-7,TGCAGTGCTTCCGACCAGGGAATCGGCTGCGAGCAGTACTTC,CSASDQGIGCEQYF
TRBD1,TRBV27,NA,TRBJ1-2,TGTGCCAGCAGCCCCCAGGGGGACAGGTACTTAATAGCCTATGGCTACACCTTC,CASSPQGDRYLIAYGYTF
NA,TRBV5-1,NA,TRBJ2-1,TGCGCCAGCAGGCCACTACATCTCGGGTCGGGGCAACCCCGGTACAATGAGCAGTTCTTC,CASRPLHLGSGQPRYNEQFF
TRBD1,TRBV10-3,few,TRBJ2-7,TGTGCCATCGCGGGACAGGGGTTGAACGAGCAGTACTTC,CAIAGQGLNEQYF
TRBD1,TRBV7-9,NA,TRBJ1-4,TGTGCCAACAGCTTAAGACAGGGGGATGAAAAACTGTTTTTT,CANSLRQGDEKLFF
NA,TRBV6-5,NA,TRBJ1-3,TGTGCCAGCAGTTACTCAGGGGTTAGTCCTGGAAACACCATATATTTT,CASSYSGVSPGNTIYF
NA,TRBV7-2,NA,TRBJ1-5,TGTGCCAGCAGCTTAGGGCCGAACAATCAGCCCCAGCATTTT,CASSLGPNNQPQHF
NA,TRBV2,once,TRBJ2-1,TGTGCCAGCAGAGAGGGTCGCAGCTCCTACAATGAGCAGTTCTTC,CASREGRSSYNEQFF
NA,TRBV29-1,few,TRBJ1-2,TGCAGCGTTGTTAATGGGGGCTACACCTTC,CSVVNGGYTF
NA,TRBV7-9,NA,TRBJ2-7,TGTGCCAGCAGCTTAGGGGGCTCCGCCGGAGCCGAGCAGTACTTC,CASSLGGSAGAEQYF
NA,TRBV7-9,NA,TRBJ1-1,TGTGCCAGCAGCGCGGTCGGGGGGGTCACTGAGGCTTTCTTT,CASSAVGGVTEAFF
NA,TRBV5-1,few,TRBJ1-1,TGCGCCAGCAGCCCCCTTGGGGGCATGAACACTGAAGCTTTCTTT,CASSPLGGMNTEAFF